This T cell receptor beta chain was identified during a study of TIL therapy for anti-PD-1-resistant metastatic lung cancer. Study details: Tumors were harvested before any PD-1/PD-L1 blockade. Whole-study findings and limits: TIL clonotype persistence in blood showed no apparent association with response. The cohort had more treatment-naive, never-smoker and oncogene-addicted patients than typical.

Of note for this clone: The antigen remains unidentified.

The sample's time point: pre-treatment sample, taken before nivolumab and TIL therapy. Adults with stage 4 NSCLC were enrolled in a phase I trial. CDR1 SGHVS and CDR2 FNYEAQ come from the germline V gene. Trimming took off 1 base at V and 1 base at J, with 4 bases between the two ends. This CDR3 has 13 residues. Sequencing used immunoSEQ v3. This table comes from immunoSEQ multiplex PCR, and its TCRdb copy is limited to in-frame clones, with some not included. This table has tens of thousands of clones, roughly 70% appearing once. The rearrangement joins TRBV7-6 to TRBJ1-1, with unresolved D. The sample here was blood, taken at baseline. The clonotype originates from a person between 30 and 79 years old with non-small cell lung cancer. The DNA of the CDR3 is TGTGCCAGCAGCTTAGGTGAGAACACTGAAGCTTTCTTT. This codes for CASSLGENTEAFF.